This TCR beta chain was captured in a study of OX40 agonist ivuxolimab in advanced cancers. Regarding the research as a whole: Ivuxolimab was a fully human IgG2 agonistic monoclonal antibody targeting the costimulatory receptor OX40 (CD134). The point of sequencing TCRbeta in the periphery was to test whether ivuxolimab changed TCR sequence diversity and drove clonal T-cell expansion. The paper reports the monotherapy dose-escalation portion (N of about 56 patients) of the phase I ivuxolimab trial. Intravenous ivuxolimab was administered to patients every 2 weeks at six dose levels: 0.01, 0.1, 0.3, 1.5, 3 and 10 mg/kg. Partial responses occurred in three dose-escalation patients: two with cutaneous melanoma and one with hepatocellular carcinoma. Patients were allowed to have had prior anti-PD-1, anti-PD-L1 or anti-CTLA-4 therapy, and approximately 37% of the dose-escalation patients had been treated with checkpoint inhibitors. Of the approximately 50 dose-escalation patients, hepatocellular carcinoma was present in approximately 20, melanoma in around 15, renal cell carcinoma in 9 and head and neck cancer in 9. In the dose-escalation cohort, 70% to 85% of patients were male, and the mean age was around 60 years, with a range of about 23 to 85.

Patients with autoimmune disease history or receiving systemic immunosuppression were excluded from the trial. In every dose cohort, peripheral blood was drawn for TCR sequencing at baseline, cycle 4 day 1, and cycle 7 day 1. Samples were obtained from an open-label, multicenter, first-in-human phase I dose-escalation trial of ivuxolimab. Adults with locally advanced or metastatic melanoma, renal cell, hepatocellular, or head and neck squamous cell carcinoma were enrolled in the trial. Before TCR sequencing, CD4+ T cells and CD8+ T cells were sorted from peripheral blood as separate populations. With regard to this clone: What antigen it recognizes has not been identified. No much larger clone is present one base from it, and per-base qualities are unavailable.

V is trimmed back by 3 bases and J by 2 bases, and the junction contains 4 bases that no gene match accounts for. The CDR1 and CDR2 encoded by the germline V gene are MNHEY and SVGAGI. The CDR3 numbers 15 residues from cysteine through phenylalanine. The entry retains the CDR3 DNA only, 45 bases that are in frame from base 1. Genomic DNA was extracted from sorted cells for sequencing of the TCRbeta CDR3 region. The immunoSEQ Assay was used for sequencing of TCRbeta CDR3 regions. The source is immuneACCESS, and TCRdb retained only in-frame sequences with V and J called. Part of the clones is not carried over; for the studies checked, unresolved V genes explain less than half of this, and the remainder is unexplained. For this sample the table gives around 120,000 clones, of which 80% to 90% were detected only once. Around 0.55% of the sample rests with the top ten. The paper's findings and limits, for the study overall: Low levels of normalized T-cell clonal expansion were also seen in some nonresponding patients. Partial responders in the 0.1-3.0 mg/kg groups had among the lowest normalized peripheral clonal expansion, especially among CD8+ T cells. Clonal expansion of both CD4+ and CD8+ blood T cells was observed from baseline to week 6 at doses 0.1 to 3.0 mg/kg. The antigen specificity of the peripheral T cells that underwent clonal expansion was not determined. After ivuxolimab, more expanded clones were found on average in CD8+ T cells than in CD4+ T cells.

The sequences come from CD4+ or CD8+ T cells sorted from blood, collected in a trial of the OX40 agonist ivuxolimab. The chain was built from TRBV6-5 and TRBJ1-2; the central 9 bases match TRBD1. The TCR originated in an adult with an advanced solid tumor such as melanoma, head and neck, liver or kidney cancer. The nucleotide sequence is given as TGTGCCAGCAGTTATTCGGGACAGGGCAACTATGGCTACACCTTC. This sequence encodes CASSYSGQGNYGYTF.